Listed here are 6 T cell receptor beta chains from one sample, sequenced in a study of cytomegalovirus exposure and HLA in healthy donors. TCRdb's table, derived via immunoSEQ multiplex PCR, lists solely in-frame clones and lacks some. The data contain about 160,000 clones, around 88% of them seen just once; the ten biggest clones take up around 2.1%. Sample: PBMCs. The receptors shown here come from a woman aged 18-35 years in good health and CMV-seronegative.

The V call is TRBV30, the J call TRBJ1-1; 8 nucleotides agree with TRBD1. The ends lost 3 bases at V and 5 bases at J; junction bases unmatched: 5. The CDR3 runs to 13 residues. Germline V gene sequence: CDR1 GTSNPN, CDR2 SVGIG (reference sequence). CDR3 nucleotides: TGTGCCTGGAGGGACAGGGTAAGGACTGAAGCTTTCTTT. Amino acid sequence: CAWRDRVRTEAFF.

The table lists this clone with a count of one. CDR3 residues: CASSQDLAGRETQYF. CDR3 coding DNA: TGCGCCAGCAGCCAAGATCTAGCGGGGAGAGAGACCCAGTACTTC. This chain links TRBV4-1 with TRBJ2-5; TRBD2 aligns across 9 bases. With 0 bases clipped from V and 4 bases from J, the junction kept 3 bases outside the gene matches. The CDR3 consists of 15 residues. Germline CDR1 reads MGHRA; CDR2 reads YSYEKL.

The rearrangement uses TRBV9 and TRBJ2-3; 7 bases are shared with TRBD2. CDR1 is SGDLS and CDR2 is YYNGEE in the germline V gene. Trimming cost V 4 bases and J 3 bases; bases outside gene matches: 11. This CDR3 spans 16 amino acids. The CDR3 here is CASSPLGGRGTDTQYF. The CDR3 DNA is TGTGCCAGCAGCCCATTAGGCGGGAGAGGAACAGATACGCAGTATTTT.

The genes are TRBV2 and TRBJ2-7; 10 bases fit TRBD1. The CDR3 is 16 amino acids. CDR1 and CDR2 (germline): SNHLY, FYNNEI. J lost 4 bases, V lost 6 bases, and 12 bases had no gene match. The CDR3 DNA is TGTGCCAGCAGGTCAAGGGAGGGGACAGGGGATTACGAGCAGTACTTC. Translation gives CASRSREGTGDYEQYF.

The chain has TRBV6-5 and TRBJ1-1; the D is unclear. The germline V gene encodes CDR1 MNHEY and CDR2 SVGAGI. V was trimmed by 6 bases and J by 1 base, leaving 9 bases between them. The length of the CDR3 is 13 residues. CDR3 nucleotide sequence: TGTGCCAGCAGCCCCCGGGAGAACACTGAAGCTTTCTTT. It yields the protein CASSPRENTEAFF.

The chain carries TRBV27 and TRBJ2-7; TRBD1 aligns across 9 bases. This CDR3 spans 16 amino acids. J lost 3 bases, V lost 2 bases, and 8 bases had no gene match. Looked up from germline, CDR1 is MNHEY and CDR2 is SMNVEV (reference sequence). The chain's CDR3 is CASSLGGPTGGYEQYF. CDR3 nucleotides: TGTGCCAGCAGTTTAGGGGGCCCGACAGGGGGCTACGAGCAGTACTTC.